These 5 T cell receptor beta chains share one sample of origin, sequenced in a study of blood T cell repertoires in COVID-19. Profiling relied on immunoSEQ multiplex PCR, and the TCRdb table lists in-frame clones only, not all of them. The sample lists some 150,000 clones; around 82% were seen once. Material: peripheral blood. The origin of the receptors is a man between 60 and 75 years old with active or convalescent COVID-19.

This clone was found once. The V call is TRBV30, the J call TRBJ1-5, with unresolved D. Germline CDR1 GTSNPN, CDR2 SVGIG (reference sequence). This CDR3 region has 16 residues. Trimming removed 0 bases at V and 6 bases at J, with 18 bases between. CDR3 sequence (DNA): TGTGCCTGGAGTGTACGGAGAGCCGACCTGGGTCAGCCCCAGCATTTT. This encodes CAWSVRRADLGQPQHF.

This clone was seen a handful of times. V gene TRBV28 combines with J gene TRBJ2-1; the match to TRBD2 covers 9 bases. Per germline, CDR1 MDHEN and CDR2 SYDVKM. V dropped 8 bases and J dropped 4; count of bases not matched to a gene: 15. The CDR3 sequence is 17 residues long. Here the CDR3 reads CASVWRGTSLLYNEQFF. For the CDR3, the DNA is TGTGCCAGCGTATGGAGAGGGACTAGCTTATTGTACAATGAGCAGTTCTTC.

A few counts support this clone. J is TRBJ1-2 and V is TRBV7-2; D ambiguous. The V gene lost 0 bases and the J gene lost 0 bases, with 5 bases spanning the gap. The germline V gene has CDR1 SGHTA and CDR2 FQGNSA. This CDR3 contains 14 residues. The CDR3 reads CASSLAPANYGYTF. The DNA for the CDR3 is TGTGCCAGCAGCTTAGCCCCCGCTAACTATGGCTACACCTTC. Looking up the rest from reference TRBV7-2 and TRBJ1-2 gives the full variable domain: GAGVSQSPSNKVTEKGKDVELRCDPISGHTALYWYRQSLGQGLEFLIYFQGNSAPDKSGLPSDRFSAERTGGSVSTLTIQRTQQEDSAVYLCASSLAPANYGYTFGSGTRLTVV.

CDR3 protein: CASSAGQWGRGYTF. The CDR3 bases are TGTGCCAGCAGCGCGGGACAGTGGGGCCGTGGCTACACCTTC. The chain joins TRBV28 to TRBJ1-2; 7 bases map to TRBD1. Per the germline V gene, CDR1 is MDHEN and CDR2 is SYDVKM. Trimming at V came to 6 bases and at J to 7 bases, leaving 11 bases not matched to a gene. CDR3 size: 14 residues.

The genes are TRBV7-9 and TRBJ1-3; TRBD1 matches at 7 bases. The germline V gene has CDR1 SEHNR and CDR2 FQNEAQ (reference sequence). V shed 10 bases, J shed 0 bases, and the junction held 6 bases outside the gene matches. This CDR3 is built from 14 residues. This CDR3 is CATQGGLSGNTIYF. CDR3 nucleotides: TGTGCCACCCAAGGGGGCCTCTCTGGAAACACCATATATTTT.